Following are 21 T cell receptor beta chains from one sample sequenced in a study of shared clonotypes between healthy human individuals (dated by TCRdb to about 2020). Libraries came from the immunoSEQ multiplex PCR assay. What TCRdb holds here is the immuneACCESS table cut down to in-frame rearrangements. Part of the clones is not present; checked against another copy, under half of the missing clones reflect an unresolved V gene, and the others are unexplained. This sample is represented by about 1.1 million clones; approximately 80% of them were singletons. The ten largest clones add up to around 0.6% of the sample. The sequencing input was memory CD4+ T cells from PBMCs. The cell subset or site label, read with the paper, signifies: CD45RA-negative fraction. The receptors originated from a man aged 18 to 29 in good health. Some clones in this sample may be carry-over from other donors' samples.

This clone has only a few counts. This sequence joins TRBV4-3 and TRBJ1-6; D is possibly TRBD1 (5 bases). Trimming removed 1 base from V and 8 bases from J, with 12 bases in between. CDR1 and CDR2 from the germline V gene are LGHNA and YSLEER. The CDR3 covers 15 residues. The CDR3 coding sequence is TGCGCCAGCAGCCAAGTCCAGGGCCGGGATTCACCCCTCCACTTT. Encoded protein: CASSQVQGRDSPLHF.

The chain combines TRBV6-5 with TRBJ2-3; D is perhaps TRBD1 or TRBD2 (5 bases each). V was trimmed by 6 bases and J by 0 bases, leaving 10 bases between them. CDR1 MNHEY and CDR2 SVGAGI come from the germline V gene. The CDR3 contains 14 residues. The chain's CDR3 is CASRGESSTDTQYF. CDR3 nucleotide sequence: TGTGCCAGCAGGGGGGAATCCAGCACAGATACGCAGTATTTT.

This chain links TRBV6-6 with TRBJ2-1, with TRBD2 matching over 11 bases. This CDR3 spans 14 amino acids. Per the germline V gene, CDR1 is MNHNY and CDR2 is SVGAGI (reference sequence). With V trimmed by 5 bases and J by 6 bases, 3 bases remained unmatched. The CDR3 loop reads CASSGLAGGNEQFF. CDR3 DNA sequence: TGTGCCAGCAGTGGGCTAGCGGGGGGCAATGAGCAGTTCTTC.

V and J are TRBV6-1 and TRBJ2-4; 8 bases align to TRBD1. The CDR3 consists of 14 residues. Germline CDR1 reads MNHNS; CDR2 reads SASEGT. V lost 7 bases to trimming and J lost 7 bases; unmatched junction nucleotides: 9. Written as DNA, the CDR3 is TGTGCCAGCAAAGAGGGACAGGTTGGGAACATTCAGTACTTC. Its protein is CASKEGQVGNIQYF.

As regards this clone: Since a much larger clone is just one base distant, this may be a read error. This CDR3 is also generated by other DNA sequences in the sample. The chain is built from TRBV28 and TRBJ2-6; no definite D call. Trimming left V 2 bases short and J 4 bases short, with 3 bases between. Per the germline V gene, CDR1 is MDHEN and CDR2 is SYDVKM. This CDR3 comprises 13 residues. CDR3 in DNA: TGTGCCAGCAGTTTACCCGGGGCCAACGTCCTGACTTTC. As protein: CASSLPGANVLTF. Using reference TRBV28 and TRBJ2-6 for the parts outside the CDR3, the full variable domain is DVKVTQSSRYLVKRTGEKVFLECVQDMDHENMFWYRQDPGLGLRLIYFSYDVKMKEKGDIPEGYSVSREKKERFSLILESASTNQTSMYLCASSLPGANVLTFGAGSRLTVL.

This clone was observed a few times. The chain links TRBV5-1 to TRBJ1-1, with D maybe TRBD1 (6 bases). V dropped 3 bases and J dropped 1 base, with 13 bases sitting between them. The germline V gene has CDR1 SGHRS and CDR2 YFSETQ. CDR3 length equals 15 residues. CDR3 DNA: TGCGCCAGCAGCTCCCAAAAGACAGGGAACACTGAAGCTTTCTTT. Its translation is CASSSQKTGNTEAFF.

The V and J genes are TRBV4-2 and TRBJ2-7; no clear D gene. In germline, CDR1 is LGHNA, CDR2 YNFKEQ. Trimming took 0 bases from V and 0 from J, leaving 9 bases between them. This CDR3 region has 15 residues. The CDR3 sequence is CASSQDPQSSYEQYF. The CDR3 region has the DNA TGTGCCAGCAGCCAAGACCCACAAAGCTCCTACGAGCAGTACTTC.

J is TRBJ1-1 and V is TRBV6-6, with D tentatively TRBD1 (6 bases). From germline, CDR1 is MNHNY and CDR2 SVGAGI (reference sequence). The CDR3 extends over 14 amino acids. With 4 bases removed from V and 2 bases from J, the gap between germline ends came to 11 bases. In nucleotides, the CDR3 is TGTGCCAGCAGTTTGGACAGCGTCAACACTGAAGCTTTCTTT. Its translation is CASSLDSVNTEAFF.

As concerns this clone: The sample has other DNA sequences that encode this CDR3 too. The gene calls are TRBV11-2 and TRBJ2-1; 10 bases agree with TRBD2. The junction had 1 base not matched to a gene; V was cut back by 5 bases and J by 0 bases. This CDR3 has 15 amino acids. CDR1 SGHAT and CDR2 FQNNGV come from the germline V gene. The CDR3 protein is CASSLAGDSYNEQFF. As DNA, the CDR3 is TGTGCCAGCAGCCTAGCGGGAGACTCCTACAATGAGCAGTTCTTC.

The CDR3 protein is CASSPHRGNNQPQHF. In DNA, the CDR3 is TGTGCCAGCAGTCCCCACAGGGGGAACAATCAGCCCCAGCATTTT. The chain uses TRBV28 and TRBJ1-5; 8 bases fit TRBD1. After removal of 5 bases from V and 3 bases from J, the junction contained 6 bases not matched to a gene. The germline CDR1 and CDR2 sequences are MDHEN and SYDVKM. The CDR3 runs to 15 residues.

This chain uses TRBV10-1 with TRBJ2-7; 11 nucleotides agree with TRBD2. The length of the CDR3 is 14 residues. Per germline, CDR1 WNHNN and CDR2 SYGVQD (reference sequence). The V gene end was trimmed by 1 base and the J gene end by 9 bases; junction bases not matched to a gene: 5. The CDR3 loop is CASSELAGGTRQYF. The DNA of the CDR3 is TGCGCCAGCAGTGAGTTAGCGGGAGGGACCCGGCAGTACTTC.

The V call is TRBV6-6, the J call TRBJ2-3; 12 positions agree with TRBD2. CDR1 MNHNY and CDR2 SVGAGI come from the germline V gene (reference sequence). J gave up 5 bases and V 2 bases, and 5 bases lay outside the gene matches. The CDR3 consists of 16 residues. The DNA for the CDR3 is TGTGCCAGCAGTTACCCGACTAGCGGGAGAGGAGATACGCAGTATTTT. Amino acid sequence: CASSYPTSGRGDTQYF.

Only a few counts were recorded for this clone. CDR3 in DNA: TGTGCCAGCAGCAGGGGACAGGCGAACACCGGGGAGCTGTTTTTT. It translates to CASSRGQANTGELFF. V is TRBV5-6 and J is TRBJ2-2, with 8 positions matching TRBD1. Unmatched junction bases numbered 2, after V lost 4 bases and J lost 0 bases. In germline, CDR1 is SGHDT, CDR2 YYEEEE. The CDR3 extends over 15 amino acids.

This chain joins TRBV6-1 and TRBJ1-1; 7 nucleotides line up with TRBD1. Trimming at V came to 3 bases and at J to 3 bases, leaving 4 bases not matched to a gene. The CDR3 runs 14 residues. The V gene's germline CDR1 is MNHNS and CDR2 SASEGT. The CDR3 region is CASSEEGADTEAFF. In nucleotides, the CDR3 is TGTGCCAGCAGTGAGGAGGGGGCGGACACTGAAGCTTTCTTT.

This clone came up once. J is TRBJ1-2 and V is TRBV27; 7 bases fit TRBD1. Germline V gene sequence: CDR1 MNHEY, CDR2 SMNVEV (reference sequence). V lost 2 bases and J lost 4; bases outside the gene matches: 4. There are 14 residues in the CDR3. CDR3 in amino acids: CASSLAGGSYGYTF. In nucleotides, the CDR3 is TGTGCCAGCAGTTTAGCAGGGGGTAGCTATGGCTACACCTTC.

The V gene is TRBV19, the J gene TRBJ2-4, with no clear D. V lost 2 bases and J 0 bases, leaving 5 bases between the germline ends. CDR3 length: 14 amino acids. Germline lookup yields CDR1 LNHDA and CDR2 SQIVND (reference sequence). The CDR3 bases are TGTGCCAGTAGTATACAGCTAGCCAAAAACATTCAGTACTTC. As protein: CASSIQLAKNIQYF.

The rearrangement links TRBV28 to TRBJ1-1, with D hard to call. V was clipped by 8 bases and J by 7 bases, with 14 bases between them. Germline assignment: CDR1 MDHEN and CDR2 SYDVKM. The length of the CDR3 is 12 residues. The CDR3 protein is CASCPRGIEAFF. CDR3 sequence (DNA): TGTGCCAGCTGTCCCAGAGGGATTGAAGCTTTCTTT. Full variable domain (missing parts from reference TRBV28 and TRBJ1-1): DVKVTQSSRYLVKRTGEKVFLECVQDMDHENMFWYRQDPGLGLRLIYFSYDVKMKEKGDIPEGYSVSREKKERFSLILESASTNQTSMYLCASCPRGIEAFFGQGTRLTVV.

The rearrangement uses TRBV30 and TRBJ1-1, with TRBD1 as a possible D gene (5 bases). CDR3 length: 13 residues. Germline CDR1 is GTSNPN and CDR2 is SVGIG (reference sequence). Trimming pared 4 bases from V and 5 bases from J, leaving 14 bases between. The CDR3 DNA follows: TGTGCCTGGACCCCGTGGGGGGGGACTGAAGCTTTCTTT. Residues: CAWTPWGGTEAFF. Full variable domain (outside the CDR3, taken from reference TRBV30 and TRBJ1-1): SQTIHQWPATLVQPVGSPLSLECTVEGTSNPNLYWYRQAAGRGLQLLFYSVGIGQISSEVPQNLSASRPQDRQFILSSKKLLLSDSGFYLCAWTPWGGTEAFFGQGTRLTVV.

With regard to this clone: A far larger clone is one base from this, pointing to a likely read error. Other DNA sequences from this sample encode an identical CDR3 as well. The rearrangement uses TRBV30 and TRBJ1-1; possible D gene TRBD1, 6 bases. The CDR3 extends over 12 amino acids. The germline V and J ends were trimmed by 4 bases and 3 bases, with 9 bases remaining between them. Germline V gene data show CDR1 as GTSNPN and CDR2 as SVGIG (reference sequence). Here the CDR3 reads CAWNPGDTEAFF. The CDR3 nucleotides are TGTGCCTGGAACCCAGGGGACACTGAAGCTTTCTTT. Full variable domain (missing parts from reference TRBV30 and TRBJ1-1): SQTIHQWPATLVQPVGSPLSLECTVEGTSNPNLYWYRQAAGRGLQLLFYSVGIGQISSEVPQNLSASRPQDRQFILSSKKLLLSDSGFYLCAWNPGDTEAFFGQGTRLTVV.

This rearrangement joins TRBV7-8 to TRBJ1-5; TRBD1 agrees at 8 bases. The CDR3 contains 16 residues. V lost 5 bases, J lost 5 bases, and 11 bases stayed unmatched. Germline V CDR1 and CDR2: SGHVS, FQNEAQ. CDR3 coding DNA: TGTGCCAGCAGCCCCCGAGGACAGGGAGGAGATCAGCCCCAGCATTTT. Translated, it gives CASSPRGQGGDQPQHF. Variable domain in full (rest from reference TRBV7-8 and TRBJ1-5): GAGVSQSPRYKVAKRGQDVALRCDPISGHVSLFWYQQALGQGPEFLTYFQNEAQLDKSGLPSDRFFAERPEGSVSTLKIQRTQQEDSAVYLCASSPRGQGGDQPQHFGDGTRLSIL.

The chain is built from TRBV6-6 and TRBJ2-1; 11 bases map to TRBD2. V was pared by 6 bases and J by 5 bases, with 9 bases of the junction left unmatched. CDR1 and CDR2 (germline): MNHNY, SVGAGI (reference sequence). This CDR3 has 16 residues. CDR3 sequence: CASRSLLAGANNEQFF. The CDR3 coding sequence is TGTGCCAGCAGATCCTTACTAGCGGGAGCGAACAATGAGCAGTTCTTC.